The rows below give T cell receptor beta chains drawn from one sample of a study of identical twins. TCRdb used MiXCR to reprocess the 5' RACE reads, holding one entry per CDR3 protein. The sample has a few hundred thousand distinct CDR3 sequences; about 8% are singletons. This sample was shared with a second study, whose subject was yellow fever vaccine responses in identical twins.

The sequenced material came from memory (CD45RO+) T cells sorted from blood. All receptors come from a woman aged 18-35 years in good health. CDR3s include the opening cysteine and the closing phenylalanine or tryptophan. Each record gives: J gene, V gene, CDR3 length, clone size, CDR3 protein. Clone size is stated in some rows and not others, as once, few, many or a class when expanded.

J gene: TRBJ2-2; V gene: TRBV10-3; CDR3 length: 17; clone size: few; CDR3 protein: CAISAGTSLGGTGELFF
J gene: TRBJ2-7; V gene: TRBV4-1; CDR3 length: 16; clone size: many; CDR3 protein: CASSQDYRVSSYEQYF
J gene: TRBJ1-2; V gene: TRBV18; CDR3 length: 12; clone size: few; CDR3 protein: CASSQTDYGYTF
J gene: TRBJ2-3; V gene: TRBV7-9; CDR3 length: 15; clone size: many; CDR3 protein: CASSSPFLRADTQYF
J gene: TRBJ2-1; V gene: TRBV11-2; CDR3 length: 18; clone size: -; CDR3 protein: CASSPRSSGSTYYNEQFF
J gene: TRBJ2-1; V gene: TRBV2; CDR3 length: 14; clone size: many; CDR3 protein: CASTPGYRWSGQFF
J gene: TRBJ2-3; V gene: TRBV18; CDR3 length: 16; clone size: many; CDR3 protein: CASSLTGSASPDTQYF
J gene: TRBJ2-4; V gene: TRBV6-1; CDR3 length: 14; clone size: few; CDR3 protein: CASSRGPEENIQYF
J gene: TRBJ1-2; V gene: TRBV5-1; CDR3 length: 16; clone size: few; CDR3 protein: CASRLDIQGAVRSYTF
J gene: TRBJ2-2; V gene: TRBV24-1; CDR3 length: 17; clone size: few; CDR3 protein: CATSTRQRPFNTGELFF
J gene: TRBJ1-4; V gene: TRBV6-5; CDR3 length: 14; clone size: few; CDR3 protein: CASSQTGGTEKLFF
J gene: TRBJ2-1; V gene: TRBV12-2; CDR3 length: 17; clone size: few; CDR3 protein: CASRLWGPRYSYNEQFF
J gene: TRBJ2-7; V gene: TRBV6-5; CDR3 length: 15; clone size: -; CDR3 protein: CASSYEVGGQGEQYF
J gene: TRBJ2-5; V gene: TRBV24-1; CDR3 length: 16; clone size: many; CDR3 protein: CATSDLQTGERETQYF
J gene: TRBJ2-1; V gene: TRBV6-8; CDR3 length: 19; clone size: -; CDR3 protein: CASGLRGPRLGLALNEQFF
J gene: TRBJ1-1; V gene: TRBV19; CDR3 length: 14; clone size: -; CDR3 protein: CASTRNPRGPEAFF
J gene: TRBJ1-2; V gene: TRBV5-5; CDR3 length: 15; clone size: few; CDR3 protein: CASSLSEGRTGGYTF
J gene: TRBJ2-3; V gene: TRBV20-1; CDR3 length: 16; clone size: few; CDR3 protein: CSARNPSREPTDTQYF
J gene: TRBJ2-7; V gene: TRBV20-1; CDR3 length: 12; clone size: many; CDR3 protein: CSARDGSYEQYF
J gene: TRBJ1-2; V gene: TRBV7-8; CDR3 length: 14; clone size: many; CDR3 protein: CASSPGQGAYGYTF
J gene: TRBJ2-5; V gene: TRBV28; CDR3 length: 15; clone size: many; CDR3 protein: CASSPIQQHQETQYF
J gene: TRBJ1-2; V gene: TRBV2; CDR3 length: 13; clone size: -; CDR3 protein: CASSEAGASGYTF
J gene: TRBJ2-7; V gene: TRBV14; CDR3 length: 16; clone size: -; CDR3 protein: CASSQDWDRGRYEQYF
J gene: TRBJ2-2; V gene: TRBV6-2/TRBV6-3; CDR3 length: 17; clone size: few; CDR3 protein: CASSLALGLARTGELFF
J gene: TRBJ2-1; V gene: TRBV9; CDR3 length: 15; clone size: -; CDR3 protein: CASSVATSGFYEQFF
J gene: TRBJ2-5; V gene: TRBV27; CDR3 length: 17; clone size: -; CDR3 protein: CASSYLPTSGRRETQYF
J gene: TRBJ2-1; V gene: TRBV9; CDR3 length: 15; clone size: -; CDR3 protein: CASSVTGMDRREQFF
J gene: TRBJ1-1; V gene: TRBV6-1; CDR3 length: 14; clone size: many; CDR3 protein: CASRSIGMNTEAFF
J gene: TRBJ2-2; V gene: TRBV28; CDR3 length: 14; clone size: many; CDR3 protein: CASSSSDLTGELFF
J gene: TRBJ1-4; V gene: TRBV14; CDR3 length: 15; clone size: few; CDR3 protein: CASSRLQGSNEKLFF
J gene: TRBJ2-1; V gene: TRBV29-1; CDR3 length: 12; clone size: many; CDR3 protein: CSVEGSGTEQFF
J gene: TRBJ1-6; V gene: TRBV24-1; CDR3 length: 15; clone size: many; CDR3 protein: CATSDGQGANSPLHF
J gene: TRBJ2-1; V gene: TRBV18; CDR3 length: 14; clone size: few; CDR3 protein: CASSPPPYTGEQFF
J gene: TRBJ2-4; V gene: TRBV7-3; CDR3 length: 14; clone size: many; CDR3 protein: CASSLGAELDIQYF
J gene: TRBJ1-4; V gene: TRBV4-2; CDR3 length: 15; clone size: many; CDR3 protein: CASSQGYGVVGKLFF
J gene: TRBJ2-2; V gene: TRBV5-1; CDR3 length: 15; clone size: many; CDR3 protein: CASSSPGLETGELFF
J gene: TRBJ1-5; V gene: TRBV3-1; CDR3 length: 14; clone size: many; CDR3 protein: CASSQATLDQPQHF
J gene: TRBJ2-5; V gene: TRBV4-1; CDR3 length: 14; clone size: many; CDR3 protein: CASSQSGGQETQYF
J gene: TRBJ2-1; V gene: TRBV6-5; CDR3 length: 15; clone size: few; CDR3 protein: CASSYAVGFINEQFF
J gene: TRBJ2-3; V gene: TRBV5-1; CDR3 length: 15; clone size: many; CDR3 protein: CASRTSGGDSDTQYF
J gene: TRBJ2-7; V gene: TRBV7-2; CDR3 length: 16; clone size: many; CDR3 protein: CASSLGYWGASYEQYF
J gene: TRBJ2-3; V gene: TRBV6-2/TRBV6-3; CDR3 length: 13; clone size: many; CDR3 protein: CASSYTSTDTQYF
J gene: TRBJ1-1; V gene: TRBV7-9; CDR3 length: 14; clone size: many; CDR3 protein: CASSPRTANTEAFF
J gene: TRBJ2-6; V gene: TRBV10-3; CDR3 length: 18; clone size: -; CDR3 protein: CAISESRGISTGANVLTF
J gene: TRBJ2-7; V gene: TRBV3-1; CDR3 length: 13; clone size: -; CDR3 protein: CASSSRATYEQYF
J gene: TRBJ2-2; V gene: TRBV5-1; CDR3 length: 12; clone size: -; CDR3 protein: CASSSQMAELFF
J gene: TRBJ2-3; V gene: TRBV11-1; CDR3 length: 18; clone size: many; CDR3 protein: CASSLGGPAGGRTDTQYF